The entry below gives a single T cell receptor beta chain sequence along with its context. These data belong to a study of blood T cell repertoires in COVID-19. Generated by immunoSEQ multiplex PCR, the TCRdb table keeps only in-frame clones and is missing some. The repertoire holds about 410,000 clones, with 89% as singletons. This CDR3 is 17 amino acids long. V lost 0 bases, J lost 2 bases, and 5 bases stayed unmatched. CDR1 and CDR2 from the germline V gene are SGDLS and YYNGEE. The rearrangement links TRBV9 to TRBJ2-2; TRBD2 matches at 9 bases. The material sequenced was peripheral blood. The source of this sequence is a woman in her thirties or forties with COVID-19, enrolled during active disease. CDR3 sequence (DNA): TGTGCCAGCAGCGTAGGCGGGGGGGCCGTTAACACCGGGGAGCTGTTTTTT. Its protein is CASSVGGGAVNTGELFF.